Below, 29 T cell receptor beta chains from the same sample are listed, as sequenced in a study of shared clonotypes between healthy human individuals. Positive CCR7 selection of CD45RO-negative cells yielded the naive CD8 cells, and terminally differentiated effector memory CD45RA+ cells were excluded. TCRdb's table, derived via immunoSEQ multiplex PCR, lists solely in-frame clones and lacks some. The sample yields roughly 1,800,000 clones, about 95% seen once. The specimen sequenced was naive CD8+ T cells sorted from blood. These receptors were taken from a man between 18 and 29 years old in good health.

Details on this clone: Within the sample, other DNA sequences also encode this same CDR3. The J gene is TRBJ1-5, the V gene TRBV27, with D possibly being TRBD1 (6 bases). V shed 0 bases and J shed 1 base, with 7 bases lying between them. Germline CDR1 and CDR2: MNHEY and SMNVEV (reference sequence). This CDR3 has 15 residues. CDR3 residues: CASSLSGASNQPQHF. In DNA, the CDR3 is TGTGCCAGCAGTTTATCGGGGGCAAGCAATCAGCCCCAGCATTTT.

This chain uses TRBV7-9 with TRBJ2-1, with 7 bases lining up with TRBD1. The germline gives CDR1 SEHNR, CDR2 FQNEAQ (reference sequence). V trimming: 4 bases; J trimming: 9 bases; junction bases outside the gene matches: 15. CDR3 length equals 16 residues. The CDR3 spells CASSSRQGEGRFEQFF. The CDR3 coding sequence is TGTGCCAGCAGCTCCCGACAGGGAGAGGGACGGTTTGAGCAGTTCTTC.

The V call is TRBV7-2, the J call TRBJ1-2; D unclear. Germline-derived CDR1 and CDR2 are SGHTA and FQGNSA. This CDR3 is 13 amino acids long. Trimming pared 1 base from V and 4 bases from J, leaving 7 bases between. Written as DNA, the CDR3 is TGTGCCAGCAGCTTAGGGAACGGCTATGGCTACACCTTC. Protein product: CASSLGNGYGYTF.

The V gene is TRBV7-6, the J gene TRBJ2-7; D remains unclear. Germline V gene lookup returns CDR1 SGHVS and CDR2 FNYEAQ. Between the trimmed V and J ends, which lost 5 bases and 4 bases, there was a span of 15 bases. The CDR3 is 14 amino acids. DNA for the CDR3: TGTGCCAGCAGCCCCACTTCCCCATCTTACGAGCAGTACTTC. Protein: CASSPTSPSYEQYF.

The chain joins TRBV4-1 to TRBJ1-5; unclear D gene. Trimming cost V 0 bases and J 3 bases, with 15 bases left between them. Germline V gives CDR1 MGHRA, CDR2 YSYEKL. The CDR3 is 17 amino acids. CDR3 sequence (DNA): TGCGCCAGCAGCCAAGATCTGTCGGGCCTGACCAATCAGCCCCAGCATTTT. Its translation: CASSQDLSGLTNQPQHF.

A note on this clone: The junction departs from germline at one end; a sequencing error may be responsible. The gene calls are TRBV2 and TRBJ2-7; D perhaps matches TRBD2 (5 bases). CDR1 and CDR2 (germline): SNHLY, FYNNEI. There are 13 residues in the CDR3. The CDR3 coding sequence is TGTGCCAGCAGTGAAGTTGAAGGACCCCTAGCACCCTTC. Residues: CASSEVEGPLAPF.

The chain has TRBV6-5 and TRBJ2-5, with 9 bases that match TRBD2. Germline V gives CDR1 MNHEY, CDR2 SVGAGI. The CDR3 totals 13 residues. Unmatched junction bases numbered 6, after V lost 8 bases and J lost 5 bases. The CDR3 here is CASGAGGPETQYF. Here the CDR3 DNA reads TGTGCCAGCGGGGCGGGAGGGCCCGAGACCCAGTACTTC.

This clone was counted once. CDR3 in amino acids: CASSTPGTGFHYGYTF. The CDR3 DNA reads as TGTGCCAGCAGCACTCCCGGGACAGGGTTTCACTATGGCTACACCTTC. The chain is built from TRBV7-9 and TRBJ1-2, with 9 bases lining up with TRBD1. Trimming cost V 5 bases and J 3 bases; bases outside gene matches: 10. The CDR3 consists of 16 residues. The germline gives CDR1 SEHNR, CDR2 FQNEAQ (reference sequence).

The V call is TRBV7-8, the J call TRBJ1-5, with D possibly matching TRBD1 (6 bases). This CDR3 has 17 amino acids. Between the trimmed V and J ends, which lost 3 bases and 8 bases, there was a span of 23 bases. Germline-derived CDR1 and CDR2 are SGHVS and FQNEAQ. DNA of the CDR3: TGTGCCAGCAGCTTTGGTTCTGGAGGGGGTGCCTCGGAGCCCCAGCATTTT. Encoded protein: CASSFGSGGGASEPQHF. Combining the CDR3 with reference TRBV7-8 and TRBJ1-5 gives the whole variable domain GAGVSQSPRYKVAKRGQDVALRCDPISGHVSLFWYQQALGQGPEFLTYFQNEAQLDKSGLPSDRFFAERPEGSVSTLKIQRTQQEDSAVYLCASSFGSGGGASEPQHFGDGTRLSIL.

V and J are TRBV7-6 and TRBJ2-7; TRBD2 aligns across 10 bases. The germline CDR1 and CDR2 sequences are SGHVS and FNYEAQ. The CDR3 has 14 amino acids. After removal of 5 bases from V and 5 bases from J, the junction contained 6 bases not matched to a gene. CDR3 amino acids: CASSRTSGFHEQYF. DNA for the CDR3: TGTGCCAGCAGCCGGACTAGCGGCTTCCACGAGCAGTACTTC.

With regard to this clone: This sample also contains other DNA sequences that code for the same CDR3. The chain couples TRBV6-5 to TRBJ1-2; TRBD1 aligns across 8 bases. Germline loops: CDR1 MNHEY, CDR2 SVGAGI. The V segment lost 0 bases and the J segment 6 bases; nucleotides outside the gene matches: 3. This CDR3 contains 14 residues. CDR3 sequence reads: CASSYSGQGDGYTF. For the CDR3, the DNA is TGTGCCAGCAGTTACTCCGGACAGGGTGATGGCTACACCTTC.

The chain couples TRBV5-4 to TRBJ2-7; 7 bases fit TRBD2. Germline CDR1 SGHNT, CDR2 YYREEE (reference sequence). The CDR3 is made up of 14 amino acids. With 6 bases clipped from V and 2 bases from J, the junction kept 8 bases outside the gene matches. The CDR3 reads CASTHPGLAYEQYF. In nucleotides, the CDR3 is TGTGCCAGCACCCACCCCGGACTAGCCTACGAGCAGTACTTC. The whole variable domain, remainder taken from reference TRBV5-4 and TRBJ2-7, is ETGVTQSPTHLIKTRGQQVTLRCSSQSGHNTVSWYQQALGQGPQFIFQYYREEENGRGNFPPRFSGLQFPNYSSELNVNALELDDSALYLCASTHPGLAYEQYFGPGTRLTVT.

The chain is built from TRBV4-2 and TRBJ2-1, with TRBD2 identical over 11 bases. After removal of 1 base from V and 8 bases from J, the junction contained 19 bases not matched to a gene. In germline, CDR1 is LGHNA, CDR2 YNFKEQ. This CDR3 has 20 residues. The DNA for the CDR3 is TGTGCCAGCAGCCAAGCATCTCCTAGCGGGAGGCCCGTTCTTGGGGATGAGCAGTTCTTC. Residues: CASSQASPSGRPVLGDEQFF.

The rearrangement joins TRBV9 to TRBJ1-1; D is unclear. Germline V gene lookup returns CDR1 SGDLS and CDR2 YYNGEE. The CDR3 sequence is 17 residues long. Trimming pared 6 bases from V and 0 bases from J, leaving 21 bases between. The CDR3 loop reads CASTVLPAIPMNTEAFF. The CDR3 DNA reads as TGTGCCAGCACCGTCCTACCAGCCATTCCTATGAACACTGAAGCTTTCTTT. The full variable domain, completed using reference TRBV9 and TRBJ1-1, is DSGVTQTPKHLITATGQRVTLRCSPRSGDLSVYWYQQSLDQGLQFLIQYYNGEERAKGNILERFSAQQFPDLHSELNLSSLELGDSALYFCASTVLPAIPMNTEAFFGQGTRLTVV.

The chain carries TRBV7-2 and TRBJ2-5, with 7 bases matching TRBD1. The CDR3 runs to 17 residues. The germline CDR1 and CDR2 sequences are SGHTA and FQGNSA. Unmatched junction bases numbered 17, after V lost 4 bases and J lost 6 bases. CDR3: CASSWYAGTDILQTQYF. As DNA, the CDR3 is TGTGCCAGCAGCTGGTACGCCGGGACAGACATTTTGCAGACCCAGTACTTC.

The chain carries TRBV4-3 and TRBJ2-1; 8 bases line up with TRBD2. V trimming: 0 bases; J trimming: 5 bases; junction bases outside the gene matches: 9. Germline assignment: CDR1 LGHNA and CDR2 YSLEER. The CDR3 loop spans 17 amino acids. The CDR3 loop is CASSQEMSGREDNEQFF. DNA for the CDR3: TGCGCCAGCAGCCAAGAGATGAGCGGGAGAGAAGACAATGAGCAGTTCTTC.

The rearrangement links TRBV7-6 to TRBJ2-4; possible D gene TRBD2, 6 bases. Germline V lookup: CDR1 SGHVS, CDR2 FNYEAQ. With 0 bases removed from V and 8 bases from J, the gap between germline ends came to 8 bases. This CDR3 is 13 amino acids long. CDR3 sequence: CASSLAGGDIQYF. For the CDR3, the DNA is TGTGCCAGCAGCTTAGCGGGCGGGGACATTCAGTACTTC.

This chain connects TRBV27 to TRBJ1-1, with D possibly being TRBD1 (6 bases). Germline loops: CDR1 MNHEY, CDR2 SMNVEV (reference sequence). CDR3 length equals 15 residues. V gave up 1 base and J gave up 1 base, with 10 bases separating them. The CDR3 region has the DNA TGTGCCAGCAGTTTATATCAGGGGACGAACACTGAAGCTTTCTTT. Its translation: CASSLYQGTNTEAFF.

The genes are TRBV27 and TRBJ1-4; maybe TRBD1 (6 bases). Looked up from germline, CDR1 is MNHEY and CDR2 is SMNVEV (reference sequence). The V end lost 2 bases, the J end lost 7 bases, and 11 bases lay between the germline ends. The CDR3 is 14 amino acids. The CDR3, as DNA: TGTGCCAGCAGTTTAGCTCAGGGGCCTGAAAAACTGTTTTTT. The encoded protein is CASSLAQGPEKLFF.

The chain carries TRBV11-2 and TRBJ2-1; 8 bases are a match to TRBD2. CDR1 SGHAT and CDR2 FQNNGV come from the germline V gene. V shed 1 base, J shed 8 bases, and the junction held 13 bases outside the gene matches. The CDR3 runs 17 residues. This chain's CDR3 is CASSLVPGGDILDEQFF. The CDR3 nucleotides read TGTGCCAGCAGCTTAGTGCCGGGAGGGGACATCTTGGATGAGCAGTTCTTC.

Written as DNA, the CDR3 is TGTGCCAGCAGCCAAGTATACGGGGACACCGGGGAGCTGTTTTTT. This sequence encodes CASSQVYGDTGELFF. The rearrangement uses TRBV4-2 and TRBJ2-2; a possible D gene is TRBD2 (5 bases). The germline V gene encodes CDR1 LGHNA and CDR2 YNFKEQ. V lost 1 base and J lost 3, with 9 bases in between. This CDR3 contains 15 residues.

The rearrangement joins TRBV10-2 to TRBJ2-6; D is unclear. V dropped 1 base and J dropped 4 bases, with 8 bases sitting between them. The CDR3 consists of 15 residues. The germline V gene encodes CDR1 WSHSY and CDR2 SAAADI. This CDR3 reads CASSEWAYGANVLTF. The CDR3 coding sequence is TGCGCCAGCAGTGAGTGGGCGTACGGGGCCAACGTCCTGACTTTC.

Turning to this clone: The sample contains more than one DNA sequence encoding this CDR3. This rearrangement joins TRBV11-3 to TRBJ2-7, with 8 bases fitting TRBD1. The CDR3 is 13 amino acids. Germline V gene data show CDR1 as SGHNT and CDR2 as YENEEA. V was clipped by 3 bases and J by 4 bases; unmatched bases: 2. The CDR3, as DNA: TGTGCCAGCAGCTTTGGACAGGGATACGAGCAGTACTTC. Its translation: CASSFGQGYEQYF.

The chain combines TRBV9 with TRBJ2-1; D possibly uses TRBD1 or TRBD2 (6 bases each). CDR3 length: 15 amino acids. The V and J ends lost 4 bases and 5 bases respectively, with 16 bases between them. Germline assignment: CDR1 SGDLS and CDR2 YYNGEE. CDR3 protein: CASSPKGGVNNEQFF. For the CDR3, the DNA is TGTGCCAGCAGCCCCAAGGGGGGAGTAAACAATGAGCAGTTCTTC.

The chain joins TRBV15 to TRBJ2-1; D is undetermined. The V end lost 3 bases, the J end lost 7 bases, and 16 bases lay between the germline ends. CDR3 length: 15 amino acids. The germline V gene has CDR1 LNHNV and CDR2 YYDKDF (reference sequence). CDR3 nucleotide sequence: TGTGCCACCAGCAGGGACCATTCCCTCAAGAATGAGCAGTTCTTC. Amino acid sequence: CATSRDHSLKNEQFF.

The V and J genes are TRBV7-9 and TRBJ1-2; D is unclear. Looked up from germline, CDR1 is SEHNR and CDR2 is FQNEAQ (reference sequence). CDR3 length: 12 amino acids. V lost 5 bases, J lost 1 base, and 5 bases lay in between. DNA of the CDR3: TGTGCCAGCAGCGCCTATAACTATGGCTACACCTTC. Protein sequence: CASSAYNYGYTF.

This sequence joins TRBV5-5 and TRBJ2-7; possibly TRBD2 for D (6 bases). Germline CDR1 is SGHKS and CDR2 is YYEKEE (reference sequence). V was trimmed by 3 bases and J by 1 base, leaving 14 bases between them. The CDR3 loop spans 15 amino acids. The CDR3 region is CASSWYWDLSYEQYF. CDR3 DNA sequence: TGTGCCAGCAGCTGGTATTGGGACTTATCCTACGAGCAGTACTTC.

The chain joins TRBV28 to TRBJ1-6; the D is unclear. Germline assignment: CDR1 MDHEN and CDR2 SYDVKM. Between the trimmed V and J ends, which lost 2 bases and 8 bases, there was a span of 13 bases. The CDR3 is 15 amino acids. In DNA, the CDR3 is TGTGCCAGCAGTTTAACCTCGGGGTTTGATTCACCCCTCCACTTT. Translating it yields CASSLTSGFDSPLHF.

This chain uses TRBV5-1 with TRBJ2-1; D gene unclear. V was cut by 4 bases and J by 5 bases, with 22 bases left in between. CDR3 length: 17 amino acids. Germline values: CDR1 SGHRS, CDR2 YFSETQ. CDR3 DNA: TGCGCCAGCAGCCCACCCGAGGCTCCTAGTTATCACAATGAGCAGTTCTTC. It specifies CASSPPEAPSYHNEQFF.